This T cell receptor beta chain was retrieved from a study of blood T cell repertoires in COVID-19. The overall study: Some COVID-19 samples were acute and others convalescent; all came from the United States, Italy and Spain.

The protocol was immunoSEQ multiplex PCR, while the TCRdb copy is restricted to in-frame clones and leaves out a portion. The data show 50,000 to 65,000 clones, roughly 85% seen once. CDR1 and CDR2 from the germline V gene are SGHRS and YFSETQ. CDR3 length: 19 residues. V lost 3 bases and J lost 7, with 29 bases in between. This receptor was taken from a man in his forties with acute or convalescent COVID-19. Material: peripheral blood. V usage is TRBV5-1 and J usage is TRBJ2-1; D possibly corresponds to TRBD1 (6 bases). In nucleotides, the CDR3 is TGCGCCAGCAGCTCCCGGAATCAACAGGGACCCCACCCTCAGAATGAGCAGTTCTTC. Translated: CASSSRNQQGPHPQNEQFF.